These T cell receptor beta chains were read from a single sample in a study of T cell responses to AZD1222 COVID-19 vaccine. This table comes from immunoSEQ multiplex PCR, and its TCRdb copy is limited to in-frame clones, with some not included. Counted here are 150,000 to 200,000 clones, 80% to 95% occurring once; the ten biggest clones make up 3% to 5%. This sample comprised peripheral blood, obtained on day 0 of AZD1222 vaccination. The origin of the receptors is an adult in good health. The CDR3 runs from the conserved cysteine through the conserved F or W. The order of the fields is J gene, clone size, D gene, V gene, CDR3 protein, CDR3 DNA. A D gene is named only where the DNA matches it firmly. Part of the rows lack a size; the others show once, few, many or a class for expanded clones.

j_call: TRBJ1-5
clone_size: .
d_call: .
v_call: TRBV18
cdr3_aa: CASSPHSGRVGLRAQHF
cdr3_nt: TGTGCCAGCTCACCACACTCCGGGAGGGTGGGGTTGAGGGCCCAGCATTTT

j_call: TRBJ1-5
clone_size: .
d_call: TRBD1
v_call: TRBV19
cdr3_aa: CASSRIGQGGNQPQHF
cdr3_nt: TGTGCCAGTAGTAGGATAGGACAGGGGGGAAATCAGCCCCAGCATTTT

j_call: TRBJ1-1
clone_size: .
d_call: .
v_call: TRBV7-6
cdr3_aa: CASSLMSQGTNTEAFF
cdr3_nt: TGTGCCAGCAGCTTAATGTCCCAGGGGACAAACACTGAAGCTTTCTTT

j_call: TRBJ2-2
clone_size: .
d_call: TRBD2
v_call: TRBV11-3
cdr3_aa: CASSLPTSPGNTGELFF
cdr3_nt: TGTGCCAGCAGCTTACCGACTAGCCCTGGGAACACCGGGGAGCTGTTTTTT

j_call: TRBJ1-5
clone_size: few
d_call: .
v_call: TRBV18
cdr3_aa: CASSTGWVNQPQHF
cdr3_nt: TGTGCCAGCTCCACAGGGTGGGTTAATCAGCCCCAGCATTTT

j_call: TRBJ1-1
clone_size: .
d_call: .
v_call: TRBV28
cdr3_aa: CASSPSLVYTEAFF
cdr3_nt: TGTGCCAGCAGTCCCTCCCTGGTCTACACTGAAGCTTTCTTT

j_call: TRBJ1-5
clone_size: .
d_call: .
v_call: TRBV27
cdr3_aa: CASSLRFSNQPQHF
cdr3_nt: TGTGCCAGCAGTTTGAGGTTCAGCAATCAGCCCCAGCATTTT

j_call: TRBJ2-6
clone_size: .
d_call: .
v_call: TRBV6-5
cdr3_aa: CASLLIGSGANVLTF
cdr3_nt: TGTGCCAGCCTCCTGATTGGCTCTGGGGCCAACGTCCTGACTTTC

j_call: TRBJ2-5
clone_size: .
d_call: .
v_call: TRBV7-2
cdr3_aa: CASSPRRNQETQYF
cdr3_nt: TGTGCCAGCAGCCCCCGGCGGAACCAAGAGACCCAGTACTTC

j_call: TRBJ2-2
clone_size: .
d_call: .
v_call: TRBV19
cdr3_aa: CASSPTGATGELFF
cdr3_nt: TGTGCCAGTAGTCCGACAGGAGCAACCGGGGAGCTGTTTTTT

j_call: TRBJ2-3
clone_size: .
d_call: TRBD2
v_call: TRBV7-9
cdr3_aa: CASSLGLGRDSDTQYF
cdr3_nt: TGTGCCAGCAGCTTAGGTCTCGGGAGGGACTCAGATACGCAGTATTTT

j_call: TRBJ1-1
clone_size: .
d_call: TRBD1
v_call: TRBV29-1
cdr3_aa: CSGDRGPEAFF
cdr3_nt: TGCAGCGGGGACAGGGGGCCTGAAGCTTTCTTT

j_call: TRBJ1-2
clone_size: once
d_call: TRBD1
v_call: TRBV3-1/TRBV3-2
cdr3_aa: CASSQVDRVYGYTF
cdr3_nt: TGTGCCAGCAGCCAAGTGGACAGGGTATATGGCTACACCTTC